This entry lists 21 T cell receptor beta chains sequenced from one sample in a study of spatial heterogeneity in lung cancer. The sample's time point: sample taken at primary tumor resection. Sequencing was performed on whole RNA extracted from tumor and nontumor lung tissue, or from frozen PBMC, and the material was left unsorted. Each CDR3 protein is one row after TCRdb ran MiXCR on the 5' RACE reads. The sample holds several thousand distinct CDR3 sequences; about 24% are singletons and the top ten take approximately 25%. Specimen: PBMCs, collected at surgery. The receptors were sampled from a female donor with early-stage non-small cell lung cancer.

Points on this clonotype: The library was designed around alpha chains, so this beta chain is a stray read whose abundance carries little weight. The rearrangement links TRBV7-2 to TRBJ2-7; D gene unclear. CDR3 size: 14 residues. Looked up from germline, CDR1 is SGHTA and CDR2 is FQGNSA. Trimming stripped 1 base from V and 0 bases from J, with 7 bases between. The CDR3 is CASSLGPLSYEQYF. The CDR3 DNA follows: TGTGCCAGCAGCTTAGGGCCACTCTCCTACGAGCAGTACTTC.

A remark on this clonotype: This beta chain is an unintended read in a library built for alpha chains; its size means little. The chain links TRBV5-6 to TRBJ2-1; 16 bases line up with TRBD2. Looked up from germline, CDR1 is SGHDT and CDR2 is YYEEEE. The CDR3 sequence is 15 residues long. V lost 4 bases, J lost 10 bases, and 5 bases stayed unmatched. As DNA, the CDR3 is TGTGCCAGCAGCGCCGGGACTAGCGGGAGGGTGGAGCAGTTCTTC. Protein sequence: CASSAGTSGRVEQFF.

This clonotype was seen a handful of times. Since the library was made to target alpha chains, this beta chain is a stray read and its abundance is not meaningful. This chain joins TRBV5-1 and TRBJ2-3; D possibly uses TRBD1 or TRBD2 (5 bases each). Trimming shortened V by 7 bases and J by 5 bases, and 14 bases separated the two germline ends. Germline V gene sequence: CDR1 SGHRS, CDR2 YFSETQ. The CDR3 runs 13 residues. This CDR3 reads CASSGTSLDTQYF. The CDR3 region has the DNA TGCGCCAGCTCGGGGACGTCCTTAGATACGCAGTATTTT.

This clonotype was counted only a few times. Because this beta chain is a stray read in a library intended to capture alpha chains, its abundance should not be given much weight. The chain carries TRBV7-9 and TRBJ2-1; 10 bases match TRBD1. CDR3 length equals 16 residues. With 4 bases clipped from V and 7 bases from J, the junction kept 10 bases outside the gene matches. The germline gives CDR1 SEHNR, CDR2 FQNEAQ (reference sequence). CDR3 coding DNA: TGTGCCAGCAGCTCGACCCAGACAGGGGGCAAGAATGAGCAGTTCTTC. It yields the protein CASSSTQTGGKNEQFF. Combining the CDR3 with reference TRBV7-9 and TRBJ2-1 gives the whole variable domain DTGVSQNPRHKITKRGQNVTFRCDPISEHNRLYWYRQTLGQGPEFLTYFQNEAQLEKSRLLSDRFSAERPKGSFSTLEIQRTEQGDSAMYLCASSSTQTGGKNEQFFGPGTRLTVL.

The sample holds a few counts of this clonotype. This beta chain slipped into a library made for alpha chains as a stray read, so its size is not meaningful. This chain connects TRBV29-1 to TRBJ2-7, with 11 bases matching TRBD2. Germline V CDR1 and CDR2: SQVTM, ANQGSEA. V gave up 5 bases and J gave up 2 bases; unmatched junction bases: 2. CDR3 length: 13 residues. The DNA of the CDR3 is TGCAGCGTTATAGCGGGAGGGCCCTACGAGCAGTACTTC. It encodes CSVIAGGPYEQYF.

About this clonotype itself: This beta chain is a stray read from a library made for alpha chains; its abundance is not meaningful. The genes are TRBV5-1 and TRBJ2-3; 7 positions match TRBD1. V was clipped by 4 bases and J by 3 bases; unmatched bases: 8. Germline CDR1 and CDR2: SGHRS and YFSETQ. This CDR3 is built from 15 residues. CDR3 sequence (DNA): TGCGCCAGCAGCCTAAATACAGGGGAGACAGATACGCAGTATTTT. Translating it yields CASSLNTGETDTQYF.

This clonotype is medium-sized (0.01 to 0.1%). This beta chain is a stray sequence in a library constructed for alpha chains; its clone size is not meaningful. The chain joins TRBV29-1 to TRBJ2-4; TRBD1 matches 9 bases. V trimming: 4 bases; J trimming: 7 bases; junction bases outside the gene matches: 5. CDR3 size: 13 residues. Germline loops: CDR1 SQVTM, CDR2 ANQGSEA. DNA of the CDR3: TGCAGCGTTGGAAGGGACAGGGTGAACATTCAGTACTTC. Translation gives CSVGRDRVNIQYF.

As concerns this clonotype: Being off target in a library aimed at alpha chains, this beta chain has a size of little meaning. The chain links TRBV19 to TRBJ2-1, with 7 bases matching TRBD2. V shed 5 bases, J shed 4 bases, and the junction held 8 bases outside the gene matches. The germline V gene encodes CDR1 LNHDA and CDR2 SQIVND (reference sequence). The CDR3 totals 15 residues. The CDR3 spells CASSASGDRYNEQFF. Here the CDR3 DNA reads TGTGCCAGTAGTGCCAGCGGGGACCGGTACAATGAGCAGTTCTTC.

By frequency in the sample, this clonotype is medium-sized. This beta chain is a stray sequence in a library constructed for alpha chains; its clone size is not meaningful. The gene calls are TRBV12-3 or TRBV12-4 and TRBJ2-5; D remains unclear. V was shortened by 1 base and J by 3 bases, with 6 bases between the two germline ends. The length of the CDR3 is 13 residues. CDR3 bases: TGTGCCAGCAGTTTAGAGAGAGAAGAGACCCAGTACTTC. This gives the protein CASSLEREETQYF.

This clonotype is termed medium-sized (0.01 to 0.1%). Since the library was made to target alpha chains, this beta chain is a stray read and its abundance is not meaningful. V usage is TRBV4-3 and J usage is TRBJ2-1; 7 bases map to TRBD2. With V trimmed by 4 bases and J by 6 bases, 18 bases remained unmatched. In germline, CDR1 is LGHNA, CDR2 YSLEER. CDR3 size: 18 residues. The CDR3 DNA reads TGCGCCAGCAGCCCGTTTCATAACCTTCGGGAGGTACCCAATGAGCAGTTCTTC. This gives the protein CASSPFHNLREVPNEQFF.

This clonotype is labeled as medium-sized. The library was prepared for alpha chains; this beta chain is a stray read, so its frequency means little. In DNA, the CDR3 is TGTGCCAGCAGTTACAATAGCGGGAGGAACGAGCAGTACTTC. Translation gives CASSYNSGRNEQYF. V is TRBV6-5 and J is TRBJ2-7, with TRBD2 identical over 10 bases. This CDR3 has 14 residues. The germline V gene encodes CDR1 MNHEY and CDR2 SVGAGI. Trimming cost V 2 bases and J 5 bases; bases outside gene matches: 3.

With regard to this clonotype: Compared with germline, one end of the junction differs, possibly owing to a read error. Since it is a stray read in a library aimed at alpha chains, this beta chain has a size that is not meaningful. The chain uses TRBV7-7 and TRBJ2-2, with 7 bases matching TRBD2. CDR3 length: 14 amino acids. Germline CDR1 and CDR2: SSHAT and FNYEAQ (reference sequence). For the CDR3, the DNA is TGTGCTAGCAGTCGGGACTATAACACCGGGGAGCTGTTTTTT. Residues: CASSRDYNTGELFF.

This clonotype has just a few counts. This beta chain is off target for a library built for alpha chains, so its abundance means little. The chain combines TRBV20-1 with TRBJ2-3, with 8 bases fitting TRBD2. V shed 6 bases and J 3 bases; nucleotides not matched to a gene: 11. This CDR3 contains 15 residues. CDR1 is DFQATT and CDR2 is SNEGSKA in the germline V gene (reference sequence). The CDR3 DNA reads TGCAGTGCCCTTAGCGGGATGGGGAGGACAGATACGCAGTATTTT. The encoded protein is CSALSGMGRTDTQYF.

This clonotype is medium-sized within its sample. As an off-target read in a library built for alpha chains, this beta chain has a frequency of little significance. The chain has TRBV24-1 and TRBJ2-3, with TRBD1 matching 9 bases. The V segment lost 7 bases and the J segment 3 bases; nucleotides outside the gene matches: 1. CDR1 KGHDR and CDR2 SFDVKD come from the germline V gene. The CDR3 spans 13 residues. The CDR3 sequence is CATRGTGTDTQYF. The CDR3 coding sequence is TGTGCCACCAGGGGGACAGGGACAGATACGCAGTATTTT.

By sample fraction, this clonotype is medium-sized. This beta chain is an off-target read within a library intended for alpha chains, so its frequency means little. The gene calls are TRBV9 and TRBJ2-6; no definite D call. Germline CDR1 and CDR2: SGDLS and YYNGEE. This CDR3 contains 13 residues. Trimming took 0 bases from V and 4 from J, leaving 2 bases between them. This chain's CDR3 is CASSVVGANVLTF. The CDR3 nucleotides read TGTGCCAGCAGCGTAGTGGGGGCCAACGTCCTGACTTTC.

A remark on this clonotype: This beta chain turned up in a library designed for alpha chains; as an off-target read, its abundance says little. The chain combines TRBV20-1 with TRBJ2-7; 7 bases fit TRBD2. The trim removed 5 bases at V and 6 bases at J, leaving 13 bases unmatched. The CDR3 runs 14 residues. Germline V gene data show CDR1 as DFQATT and CDR2 as SNEGSKA (reference sequence). The CDR3, as DNA: TGCAGTGCTGGCATTGGGGGAGGGCCGATCGAGCAGTACTTC. Translating it yields CSAGIGGGPIEQYF.

As regards this clonotype: With the library built for alpha chains, this beta chain is off target and its frequency is not meaningful. This chain joins TRBV4-3 and TRBJ2-7; D is perhaps TRBD1 (6 bases). In germline, CDR1 is LGHNA, CDR2 YSLEER. There are 13 residues in the CDR3. The V gene lost 0 bases and the J gene lost 3 bases, with 6 bases spanning the gap. The CDR3 loop is CASSQEGGYEQYF. CDR3 DNA: TGCGCCAGCAGCCAAGAAGGGGGCTACGAGCAGTACTTC.

With regard to this clonotype: Since it is a stray read in a library aimed at alpha chains, this beta chain has a size that is not meaningful. The chain links TRBV20-1 to TRBJ1-3; D is unclear. Per germline, CDR1 DFQATT and CDR2 SNEGSKA (reference sequence). The CDR3 loop spans 14 amino acids. V gave up 3 bases and J gave up 0 bases, with 9 bases separating them. The CDR3 reads CSASKANSGNTIYF. As DNA, the CDR3 is TGCAGTGCTAGCAAGGCGAACTCTGGAAACACCATATATTTT.

This clonotype was seen just once. This beta chain turned up in a library designed for alpha chains; as an off-target read, its abundance says little. The chain recombines TRBV11-2 with TRBJ1-2, with TRBD1 matching over 7 bases. Germline V gives CDR1 SGHAT, CDR2 FQNNGV. Trimming removed 5 bases from V and 5 bases from J; junction bases left unmatched: 11. This CDR3 is built from 15 residues. This chain's CDR3 is CASSNRDSHKYGYTF. CDR3 DNA: TGTGCCAGCAGCAACCGGGACAGCCATAAGTATGGCTACACCTTC.

This clonotype came up a few times. This beta chain lies outside the target of a library built for alpha chains; its clone size means little. V and J are TRBV28 and TRBJ2-7, with 8 bases lining up with TRBD1. Trimming at V came to 6 bases and at J to 1 base, leaving 8 bases not matched to a gene. The CDR3 totals 15 residues. Germline CDR1 and CDR2: MDHEN and SYDVKM. The CDR3 bases are TGTGCCAGCAGCCTATCCGGGACAGGATCCTACGAGCAGTACTTC. This encodes CASSLSGTGSYEQYF.

This clonotype has more than one count but fewer than ten. Since the library was made to target alpha chains, this beta chain is a stray read and its abundance is not meaningful. The CDR3 bases are TGTGCCAGCAGCTTAACCACGCGCACAGATACGCAGTATTTT. Translation: CASSLTTRTDTQYF. The chain combines TRBV7-9 with TRBJ2-3; D uncertain. The CDR3 consists of 14 residues. V lost 2 bases and J lost 1, with 7 bases in between. From germline, CDR1 is SEHNR and CDR2 FQNEAQ (reference sequence).